Shown below are 29 T cell receptor beta chains from a single sample sequenced in a study of T-cell reconstitution after alpha-beta-depleted transplantation in children. The authors prepared the TCRbeta library with unique molecular identifiers. TCRdb analysed the PCR reads with MiXCR anew, one entry per CDR3 protein. The repertoire consists of 540,000 or so distinct CDR3 sequences, with around 23% occurring once and the leading ten covering 11% to 15%. Sample: PBMCs, mostly from graft donor cells, taken 360 days after TCRalphabeta/CD19-depleted stem cell transplant. The receptors were sampled from a boy under two years old who had a stem cell transplant for acute myeloid leukemia, so the T cells may come from the graft donor.

There are a few counts of this clonotype. J is TRBJ1-2 and V is TRBV6-4, with D unclear. V lost 3 bases, J lost 0 bases, and 11 bases lay in between. The V gene's germline CDR1 is MRHNA and CDR2 SNTAGT. This CDR3 spans 15 amino acids. CDR3 loop: CASSETPLANYGYTF. DNA for the CDR3: TGTGCCAGCAGTGAGACTCCCTTGGCTAACTATGGCTACACCTTC.

The V call is TRBV6-1, the J call TRBJ2-7; 11 bases align to TRBD1. V lost 5 bases to trimming and J lost 0 bases; unmatched junction nucleotides: 3. The V gene's germline CDR1 is MNHNS and CDR2 SASEGT. The CDR3 has 15 amino acids. CDR3 sequence reads: CASSPGQGVSYEQYF. CDR3 nucleotide sequence: TGTGCCAGCAGTCCGGGACAGGGGGTCTCCTACGAGCAGTACTTC.

This clonotype has at least ten counts. This rearrangement joins TRBV10-3 to TRBJ2-1; TRBD2 matches 10 bases. The J segment lost 8 bases and the V segment lost 3 bases, leaving 10 bases of the junction unmatched. Germline loops: CDR1 ENHRY, CDR2 SYGVKD. The CDR3 totals 16 residues. CDR3 bases: TGTGCCATCAGTGATGCCGGGACTAGCGAACCCCATGAGCAGTTCTTC. Its translation: CAISDAGTSEPHEQFF.

In this sample, this clonotype turned up once. The genes are TRBV7-9 and TRBJ2-3, with TRBD2 matching over 14 bases. In germline, CDR1 is SEHNR, CDR2 FQNEAQ (reference sequence). The CDR3 loop spans 15 amino acids. V gave up 6 bases and J gave up 7 bases; unmatched junction bases: 6. The CDR3 coding sequence is TGTGCCAGCAGTTCAGGACTAGCGGGGGGTCATACGCAGTATTTT. Translated, it gives CASSSGLAGGHTQYF. Using reference TRBV7-9 and TRBJ2-3 for the parts outside the CDR3, the full variable domain is DTGVSQNPRHKITKRGQNVTFRCDPISEHNRLYWYRQTLGQGPEFLTYFQNEAQLEKSRLLSDRFSAERPKGSFSTLEIQRTEQGDSAMYLCASSSGLAGGHTQYFGPGTRLTVL.

This chain connects TRBV12-3 or TRBV12-4 to TRBJ2-7; 8 bases map to TRBD2. This CDR3 has 14 residues. V dropped 6 bases and J dropped 2; count of bases not matched to a gene: 6. CDR3 bases: TGTGCCAGCAGCTGGCGGGGGGCGACCTACGAGCAGTACTTC. It translates to CASSWRGATYEQYF.

The chain uses TRBV12-3 or TRBV12-4 and TRBJ1-2; 9 nucleotides agree with TRBD1. CDR3 size: 11 residues. The trim removed 6 bases at V and 12 bases at J, leaving 5 bases unmatched. The CDR3: CASSAGTGHTF. Here the CDR3 DNA reads TGTGCCAGCAGCGCCGGGACAGGGCACACCTTC.

This clonotype has a single count. The V and J genes are TRBV20-1 and TRBJ2-7; D might be TRBD2 (5 bases). V lost 5 bases and J lost 3, with 8 bases in between. The CDR3 has 11 amino acids. CDR1 and CDR2 from the germline V gene are DFQATT and SNEGSKA (reference sequence). This CDR3 reads CSAVRGYEQYV. The CDR3 DNA sequence: TGCAGTGCTGTCCGGGGCTACGAGCAGTACGTC.

The chain couples TRBV7-2 to TRBJ2-1; 10 bases align to TRBD2. CDR1 is SGHTA, CDR2 FQGNSA, per germline. With V trimmed by 2 bases and J by 4 bases, 5 bases remained unmatched. CDR3 length: 16 amino acids. The CDR3 sequence is CASSLLAGAHYNEQFF. The DNA of the CDR3 is TGTGCCAGCAGCTTACTAGCGGGGGCCCATTACAATGAGCAGTTCTTC.

This clonotype was counted many times. This chain joins TRBV5-6 and TRBJ2-4; the D is unclear. Deletions cut 0 bases from V and 3 bases from J, with 7 bases between. The germline gives CDR1 SGHDT, CDR2 YYEEEE. CDR3 length: 14 amino acids. The DNA of the CDR3 is TGTGCCAGCAGCTTGGTATGGGACAAAAACATTCAGTACTTC. Translation gives CASSLVWDKNIQYF.

This clonotype has at least ten counts. V usage is TRBV20-1 and J usage is TRBJ2-5; D gene unclear. Germline CDR1 reads DFQATT; CDR2 reads SNEGSKA (reference sequence). Between the trimmed V and J ends, which lost 7 bases and 1 base, there was a span of 16 bases. The CDR3 has 14 residues. The CDR3 reads CSVPHRLSQETQYF. CDR3 bases: TGCAGTGTCCCTCATCGCCTCTCCCAAGAGACCCAGTACTTC.

In nucleotides, the CDR3 is TGCAGCGTTACACAGGGAGACGGCTATGGCTACACCTTC. It encodes CSVTQGDGYGYTF. The V call is TRBV29-1, the J call TRBJ1-2; a weak D match, TRBD1 (6 bases). This CDR3 spans 13 amino acids. Trimming cost V 5 bases and J 4 bases, with 14 bases left between them. CDR1 SQVTM and CDR2 ANQGSEA come from the germline V gene.

The chain couples TRBV12-3 or TRBV12-4 to TRBJ2-5; 8 positions match TRBD2. This CDR3 has 16 residues. V dropped 2 bases and J dropped 3; count of bases not matched to a gene: 8. CDR3 sequence reads: CASSLSFGRVEETQYF. CDR3 coding DNA: TGTGCCAGCAGTTTATCATTCGGGAGGGTCGAAGAGACCCAGTACTTC.

This chain uses TRBV28 with TRBJ2-7; TRBD2 might be the D (6 bases). Germline lookup yields CDR1 MDHEN and CDR2 SYDVKM. V gave up 4 bases and J gave up 0 bases, with 13 bases separating them. The length of the CDR3 is 15 residues. Here the CDR3 DNA reads TGTGCCAGCAGTTCCGGAGGGGCTCCCTCCTACGAGCAGTACGTC. Protein product: CASSSGGAPSYEQYV.

This clonotype was counted a few times. The rearrangement uses TRBV10-3 and TRBJ2-3; D uncertain. Germline values: CDR1 ENHRY, CDR2 SYGVKD. V was cut by 2 bases and J by 2 bases, with 5 bases left in between. The CDR3 consists of 13 residues. The CDR3 region is CAISEGFTDTQYF. In DNA form, the CDR3 reads TGTGCCATCAGTGAGGGGTTCACAGATACGCAGTATTTT.

The CDR3 reads CASSWTDTGELFF. DNA for the CDR3: TGTGCCAGCAGCTGGACAGACACCGGGGAGCTGTTTTTT. The gene calls are TRBV11-2 and TRBJ2-2, with a possible D match to TRBD1 (6 bases). The germline V and J ends were trimmed by 4 bases and 3 bases, with 6 bases remaining between them. CDR1 is SGHAT, CDR2 FQNNGV, per germline. The CDR3 is 13 amino acids.

The rearrangement links TRBV28 to TRBJ2-3; D is unclear. From germline, CDR1 is MDHEN and CDR2 SYDVKM. The CDR3 totals 14 residues. V was trimmed by 11 bases and J by 0 bases, leaving 15 bases between them. The CDR3 coding sequence is TGTGCCCACTCAGGTAGCACAAGCACAGATACGCAGTATTTT. Amino acids: CAHSGSTSTDTQYF.

Remarks on this clonotype: This may come from a read error, since a much larger clone is one base off. The chain joins TRBV28 to TRBJ2-5; D possibly corresponds to TRBD2 (6 bases). CDR3 length: 14 residues. The germline V gene has CDR1 MDHEN and CDR2 SYDVKM. Deletions cut 5 bases from V and 7 bases from J, with 17 bases between. CDR3 DNA: TGTGCCAGCAGTCGAATACTAGCATCGGGGACCCAGTACTTC. It specifies CASSRILASGTQYF.

The sample holds a few counts of this clonotype. The chain links TRBV6-5 to TRBJ1-2; perhaps TRBD1 as D (5 bases). The CDR3 is 13 residues long. The V gene's germline CDR1 is MNHEY and CDR2 SVGAGI. Trimming removed 4 bases from V and 1 base from J, with 7 bases in between. The CDR3 region has the DNA TGTGCCAGCAGTTTTGGACATAACTATGGCTACACCTTC. Translation gives CASSFGHNYGYTF.

V usage is TRBV6-5 and J usage is TRBJ2-7; TRBD1 matches 9 bases. V was pared by 4 bases and J by 0 bases, with 4 bases of the junction left unmatched. Looked up from germline, CDR1 is MNHEY and CDR2 is SVGAGI. The CDR3 runs to 15 residues. This CDR3 reads CASSLGTGYSYEQYF. As DNA, the CDR3 is TGTGCCAGCAGTTTGGGGACAGGGTACTCCTACGAGCAGTACTTC.

This clonotype appeared many times. The CDR3 DNA sequence: TGTGCCAGCAGTAACAGACAGCTTTATCAGCCCCAGCATTTT. Translating it yields CASSNRQLYQPQHF. The genes are TRBV6-5 and TRBJ1-5; TRBD1 might be the D (5 bases). Between the trimmed V and J ends, which lost 5 bases and 5 bases, there was a span of 13 bases. CDR3 length: 14 residues. The germline V gene has CDR1 MNHEY and CDR2 SVGAGI.

Only a few counts were recorded for this clonotype. The chain carries TRBV29-1 and TRBJ2-5, with a tentative D call TRBD2 (6 bases). This CDR3 is built from 14 residues. Deletions cut 0 bases from V and 7 bases from J, with 15 bases between. Per the germline V gene, CDR1 is SQVTM and CDR2 is ANQGSEA. CDR3: CSVEDGMTRGTQYF. The DNA of the CDR3 is TGCAGCGTTGAAGATGGGATGACTAGGGGGACCCAGTACTTC.

This clonotype was counted at least ten times. The V and J genes are TRBV11-1 and TRBJ2-1; 16 bases fit TRBD2. The CDR3 length is 19 residues. Germline V gene sequence: CDR1 SGHAT, CDR2 FQDESV (reference sequence). V was clipped by 4 bases and J by 0 bases; unmatched bases: 6. The CDR3 DNA sequence: TGTGCCAGCAGCTCCCTCGGGACTAGCGGGGGGGTCTCCTACAATGAGCAGTTCTTC. Protein sequence: CASSSLGTSGGVSYNEQFF.

This rearrangement joins TRBV12-3 or TRBV12-4 to TRBJ2-2, with D tentatively TRBD1 or TRBD2 (6 bases each). Trimming took off 3 bases at V and 6 bases at J, with 11 bases between the two ends. The CDR3 loop spans 14 amino acids. In nucleotides, the CDR3 is TGTGCCAGCAGTTTTGGGGGGCTGGCCGGGGAGCTGTTTTTT. Protein product: CASSFGGLAGELFF.

This clonotype was observed a handful of times. The rearrangement uses TRBV4-3 and TRBJ2-2; 10 bases are shared with TRBD1. The CDR3 has 15 amino acids. Germline lookup yields CDR1 LGHNA and CDR2 YSLEER. V shed 4 bases, J shed 5 bases, and the junction held 4 bases outside the gene matches. The CDR3 region is CASSRDRGRTGELFF. CDR3 coding DNA: TGCGCCAGCAGCCGGGACAGGGGTCGTACCGGGGAGCTGTTTTTT.

The chain carries TRBV6-1 and TRBJ2-7; D remains ambiguous. Germline assignment: CDR1 MNHNS and CDR2 SASEGT. The CDR3 loop spans 16 amino acids. The V gene lost 2 bases and the J gene lost 3 bases, with 17 bases spanning the gap. The CDR3 loop reads CASSELSSGLFYEQYV. DNA for the CDR3: TGTGCCAGCAGTGAACTCTCCTCCGGATTATTCTACGAGCAGTACGTC.

This clonotype has at least ten counts. Here the CDR3 reads CSGAGGADTQYF. CDR3 nucleotide sequence: TGCAGTGGGGCAGGGGGAGCAGATACGCAGTATTTT. The chain links TRBV20-1 to TRBJ2-3; TRBD1 aligns across 7 bases. CDR3 length: 12 residues. The trim removed 7 bases at V and 4 bases at J, leaving 5 bases unmatched. Germline CDR1 is DFQATT and CDR2 is SNEGSKA (reference sequence).

With respect to this clonotype: A much more abundant neighbour one base away suggests this may be a read error. The chain carries TRBV20-1 and TRBJ2-3; D may be TRBD1 (6 bases). The V and J ends lost 3 bases and 6 bases respectively, with 19 bases between them. Germline assignment: CDR1 DFQATT and CDR2 SNEGSKA (reference sequence). The CDR3 has 15 residues. The CDR3 coding sequence is TGCAGTGCTAGCCTACAGGGATGGATTTCGGATACGCAGTATTTT. It codes for CSASLQGWISDTQYF.

This clonotype was counted ten times or more. This sequence joins TRBV7-2 and TRBJ2-7, with D possibly matching TRBD2 (6 bases). The CDR3 loop spans 15 amino acids. Trimming stripped 1 base from V and 4 bases from J, with 14 bases between. Germline CDR1 reads SGHTA; CDR2 reads FQGNSA. The CDR3 spells CASSLVVGAGYEQYF. CDR3 nucleotide sequence: TGTGCCAGCAGCTTAGTAGTTGGCGCGGGATACGAGCAGTACTTC. Looking up the rest from reference TRBV7-2 and TRBJ2-7 gives the full variable domain: GAGVSQSPSNKVTEKGKDVELRCDPISGHTALYWYRQSLGQGLEFLIYFQGNSAPDKSGLPSDRFSAERTGGSVSTLTIQRTQQEDSAVYLCASSLVVGAGYEQYFGPGTRLTVT.

The chain is built from TRBV20-1 and TRBJ1-4; D may be TRBD1 (5 bases). Trimming took off 5 bases at V and 0 bases at J, with 16 bases between the two ends. The CDR3 consists of 16 residues. Per germline, CDR1 DFQATT and CDR2 SNEGSKA (reference sequence). The chain's CDR3 is CSAPPRRGSTNEKLFF. CDR3 bases: TGCAGTGCTCCCCCTAGGAGGGGTTCAACTAATGAAAAACTGTTTTTT.